The clone carrying this T cell receptor beta chain was seen at least ten times. Its cognate antigen is unknown. Germline V gives CDR1 MNHNS, CDR2 SASEGT. The CDR3 has 14 amino acids. V was pared by 10 bases and J by 0 bases, with 15 bases between. This sample was taken from a study of spatial heterogeneity in lung cancer. Every individual TCR cDNA molecule carried its own unique molecular identifier, which allowed correction of PCR and sequencing errors. MiXCR, applied by TCRdb to the 5' RACE reads, yields one record per CDR3 protein. Here the sample spans roughly 20,000 distinct CDR3 sequences, approximately 2.8% being singletons. Specified time point: sample taken at primary tumor resection. No cells were sorted before sequencing. The whole RNA sequenced was extracted from tumor, nontumor lung or frozen PBMC. Notes on the study in general: Tumoral mutation counts were tracked by counts of expanded intratumoral alpha and beta TCRs.

J is TRBJ1-1 and V is TRBV6-1, with a tentative D call TRBD1 (5 bases). The TCR sequence derives from a male donor with early-stage non-small cell lung cancer. The specimen was lung tumor tissue, collected at surgery. The CDR3 DNA reads as TGTGCCACCCGAGCAGGGATCATGAACACTGAAGCTTTCTTT. Its protein is CATRAGIMNTEAFF.